Sequencing of this T cell receptor (beta chain) was carried out in a study of shared clonotypes between healthy human individuals (dated by TCRdb to about 2020). At the level of the whole study: The cohort comprised a couple of women and a few men aged 18 to 49 years. To increase sequencing depth and limit assay-specific biases, TCR repertoire library preparation and sequencing were carried out by different laboratories using diverse techniques. The study deeply sequenced blood TCR repertoires of about 5 healthy adults to estimate repertoire size and the extent of clonotype sharing between individuals. Per donor, three plates each were used for CD4 naive and CD4 memory, two for CD8 naive, and one for CD8 memory. Between about 0.8 and 9 billion PBMCs per donor were obtained by leukapheresis. Results the study describes overall, beyond this receptor: Rarefaction of sorted-subset datasets indicated incomplete sequencing despite the large sequencing depth. Higher generation probabilities were observed for clonotypes shared by all four sorted-subset donors than for non-shared clonotypes. Larger estimated clonotype richness was generally found for naive subsets than for memory subsets. Pairwise subsampling led to the expectation that sequencing depth would affect the degree of clonotype sharing among donors. Because the study included only a small number of donors, the genetic and exposure-history diversity represented was limited. Sampling was restricted to blood, and TCR repertoires in tissues likely differ from the TCR repertoires found in blood. About 5% of naive CD4, around 3.6% of naive CD8, 2% to 2.5% of memory CD4, and approximately 0.39% of memory CD8 clonotypes were shared across several donors.

CDR1 and CDR2 (MDHEN, SYDVKM) derive from the germline V gene. Counted from cysteine to phenylalanine, this CDR3 has 18 amino acids. Solely the CDR3 DNA is kept, with 54 bases framed from the first base. The V end loses 2 bases and the J end loses 7 bases, and a stretch of 23 bases separates them. The donors were healthy, HIV-negative adults who had no recently reported acute infections or vaccinations. All donors were Caucasian adults living in Nashville, Tennessee, USA. Magnetic negative selection was used to enrich CD4+ T cells, after which naive cells were positively selected on CD45RA and the negative fraction became the memory subset. Blood was collected by leukapheresis, and PBMCs were isolated by Ficoll-Histopaque density gradient centrifugation and then cryopreserved in liquid nitrogen vapor phase. Analytical flow cytometry was used to check the purity and quantity of every magnetically sorted T cell population. Each sorted fraction had its genomic DNA isolated and then quantified by UV absorbance on a Nanodrop 2000c.

With respect to this clone: What this receptor recognizes is not known. The record has no base qualities; no much larger clone is one base away.

Using the deep immunoSEQ assay, multiplex PCR amplified TCR CDR3 regions from genomic DNA. Extracted genomic DNA from each cell subset was spread evenly across all wells of several immunoSEQ 96-well plates, with each plate serving as a replicate. For sorted subsets, approximately 200 ng of genomic DNA, equivalent to around 29,000 T cell genomes, went into each replicate PCR. The purified libraries were quantified using a Qubit 3.0 fluorometer, sized with a Bioanalyzer 2100, and then quantified again using the KAPA Library Quantification kit. Each immunoSEQ 96-well plate was sequenced on its own single-read 150-cycle Illumina NextSeq 550 flow cell. The authors processed their data as follows. Because the immunoSEQ output held only junctional sequences and lacked quality scores, the filtering could not match the filtering applied to full-length reads. To assign V/J genes and CDR3, sequences were annotated against IMGT germline references using PyIR, a Python wrapper for IgBLAST v1.9. Reads with weak V/J assignments (E-value above 1e-6), missing CDR3, stop codons, out-of-frame junctions, or ambiguous translated residues were removed. A V3J clonotype was defined by an identical inferred V gene, J gene, and CDR3 amino acid sequence. The percentage overlap between two repertoires was calculated by dividing the number of shared unique clonotypes by the size of the smaller repertoire. Richness of each repertoire was evaluated using RTK rarefaction, the Chao1 estimator, and Recon v2.1 estimates of unobserved clonotypes. Generation probabilities for all TCRbeta clonotypes obtained by the gDNA method from a handful of donors were computed using OLGA. TCRdb mirrors the immuneACCESS table, restricted to in-frame sequences. Some clones are absent from its copies; in checked studies, under half trace to an unresolved V gene, and the reason for the others is unknown. V and J calls and clone size are given by that table; D and trimming were obtained from the DNA. Within this sample are 950,000 to 1,200,000 clones, with roughly 77% of them counted one time only. 0.7% to 0.95% of the sample belongs to the ten largest clones.

Sequencing was done on a sample of memory CD4+ T cells from PBMCs. The label giving this sample's cell subset or site can be read as: CD45RA-negative fraction. This TCR came from a man between 18 and 35 years old in good health. Some clones in this sample may be carry-over from other donors' samples. The chain is made from TRBV28 and TRBJ1-4, with a weak D call of TRBD1 (6 bases match). CDR3 loop: CASSLGGAVGSTTEKLFF. The nucleotide sequence is TGTGCCAGCAGTTTAGGGGGGGCGGTTGGGTCGACGACTGAAAAACTGTTTTTT.